This TCR beta chain was profiled in a study of CD8+CD57+ T cells in acquired aplastic anemia (dated by TCRdb to the late 2010s). As for the study more broadly: DNA extracted from sorted CD4+ and CD8+ cells had a mean of roughly 3.4 ug, with a range of about 0.18 to 27.4 ug. A CD8+CD57+ expansion meant a frequency higher than the mean frequency seen in healthy subjects. Results and caveats for the whole study, not just this receptor: Over 25 CD8+ CDR3 sequences were found in both patients and controls but appeared to be highly expressed in patients and within the immunodominant clones of the patients. No significant difference in CD8+ Simpson's diversity was found between patients and healthy controls (P=0.060).

TCR beta VDJ combination and CDR3 sequence profiling used genomic DNA as the template. An Illumina HiSeq 2000 was used for TCR repertoire sequencing. In the paper's pipeline: TRBV/TRBJ rearrangement plots, CDR3 size and DJ length profiles, and Simpson's diversity index were used to assess repertoires. The immunodominant clone was defined as the most abundant DNA sequence in deep sequencing data. CDR3 amino acid sequences were screened for sharing across subjects and were compared with published repertoires and the VDJdb database. The public reads were reprocessed in TCRdb via fastp at Q25 and MiXCR, keeping in-frame beta chains. Rows are unified per CDR3 protein, each entry keeping the most common DNA and genes. The V and J calls were determined by TCRdb, not by the authors. The sample table records 260,000 or so distinct CDR3 sequences; 82% of these occur just once. Roughly 42% of the sample is in the top ten clones.

Expansion of CD8+CD57+ cells had been shown by flow cytometry in the patients chosen for sequencing. Every patient had severe acquired aplastic anemia, diagnosed using the International Study of Aplastic Anemia and Agranulocytosis and Camitta criteria. Patients had received no therapy at the time of blood sampling. TCR repertoires of sorted CD4+ and CD8+ blood T cells from severe aplastic anemia patients and healthy subjects were deep-sequenced in the study. Patients were enrolled in the USA under clinicaltrials.gov protocols 00001620, 01623167, 00001397, 00071045, 00081523 and 00961064. Ficoll-Paque density gradient centrifugation was used to isolate peripheral blood mononuclear cells. Before DNA extraction, CD4+ and CD8+ T cells were sorted by FACS or by magnetic beads. Regarding this clonotype: This receptor's antigen is unknown. Nothing much larger sits one base from this clone, and base qualities are not available.

The CDR3 sequence holds 13 residues, the cysteine and phenylalanine included. Only the CDR3 part of the read is kept: 39 bases, read in frame from the first base. Based on the germline V gene, the CDR1 and CDR2 sequences are SGDLS and YYNGEE. V is reduced by 4 bases and J by 5 bases, leaving a spacing of 9 bases between them. The V and J segments used are TRBV9 and TRBJ2-2, with the D segment identity uncertain. Sequencing used sorted CD4+, CD8+, or CD8+CD57+ T cells (not recorded which) from PBMCs. The clonotype originates from a human donor with aplastic anemia. This receptor carries the CDR3 CASSPLGTGELFF. The base sequence is TGTGCCAGCAGCCCCTTGGGGACCGGGGAGCTGTTTTTT. Here the CDR3 is joined to the reference TRBV9 and TRBJ2-2 genes, and the full variable domain is: DSGVTQTPKHLITATGQRVTLRCSPRSGDLSVYWYQQSLDQGLQFLIQYYNGEERAKGNILERFSAQQFPDLHSELNLSSLELGDSALYFCASSPLGTGELFFGEGSRLTVL.